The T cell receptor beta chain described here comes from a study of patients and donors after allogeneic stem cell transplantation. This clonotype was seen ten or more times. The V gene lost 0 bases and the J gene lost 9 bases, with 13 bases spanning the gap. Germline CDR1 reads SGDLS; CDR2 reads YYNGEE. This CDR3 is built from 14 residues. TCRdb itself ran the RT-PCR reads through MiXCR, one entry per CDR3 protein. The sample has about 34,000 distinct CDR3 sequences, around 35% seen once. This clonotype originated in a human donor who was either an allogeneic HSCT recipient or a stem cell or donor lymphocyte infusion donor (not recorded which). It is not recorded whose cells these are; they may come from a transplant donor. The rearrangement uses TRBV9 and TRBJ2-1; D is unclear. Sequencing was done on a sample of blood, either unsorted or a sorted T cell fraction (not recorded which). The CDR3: CASSVGFLLGEQFF. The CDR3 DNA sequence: TGTGCCAGCAGCGTAGGGTTCTTATTGGGTGAGCAGTTCTTC.